This T cell receptor beta chain was documented in a study of T cells in Graves' hyperthyroidism and ophthalmopathy. Diagnoses rested on clinical symptoms, serum thyroxine and TRAb, thyroid ultrasound and orbital computed tomography. This clonotype was detected ten times or more. Its target is unknown. Study-level results: Ophthalmopathy was model-predicted a median about 6.9 months pre-onset.

The CDR3 runs 19 residues. The V gene end was trimmed by 6 bases and the J gene end by 6 bases; junction bases not matched to a gene: 24. CDR1 is SGHTA, CDR2 FQGNSA, per germline. Template material for amplifying TCR beta CDR3 regions consisted of RNA transcripts. When the TCR CDR3 underwent first-round RT-PCR, the HTBI primer set was used. Via MiXCR, TCRdb re-called the multiplex PCR reads, giving one row per CDR3 protein. Here the sample spans approximately 590,000 distinct CDR3 sequences, around a sixth being singletons. The chain uses TRBV7-2 and TRBJ2-3; TRBD2 matches 7 bases. Material for sequencing was blood. The TCR comes from a woman between 25 and 40 years old with Graves' hyperthyroidism. CDR3 DNA: TGTGCCAGCAGTCGAAACTTCCAAATGGGGGAGGGCCGGGGGGATACGCAGTATTTT. Translating it yields CASSRNFQMGEGRGDTQYF.